This T cell receptor (beta chain) derives from a study of cytomegalovirus exposure and HLA in healthy donors. Study information: Unique TCRs from HLA-typed donors, 80 million to 100 million of them, were held in an early data release. Membership in the Caucasian-associated ancestry cluster was found for around four fifths of roughly 360 genotyped donors.

In the PCR, 60 Vbeta and 13 Jbeta primers were used. TCRdb's table, derived via immunoSEQ multiplex PCR, lists solely in-frame clones and lacks some. The table lists tens of thousands of clones, approximately 70% of them singletons. Germline loops: CDR1 GTSNPN, CDR2 SVGIG (reference sequence). The CDR3 consists of 14 residues. Trimming stripped 5 bases from V and 4 bases from J, with 17 bases between. The chain couples TRBV30 to TRBJ1-1, with D possibly TRBD1 on 6 matching bases. The receptor comes from a man aged 50-59 years in good health and CMV-seronegative. Sequencing was done on a sample of PBMCs. The CDR3 spells CAWEPTGLGTEAFF. The CDR3 DNA reads as TGTGCCTGGGAGCCGACAGGACTAGGCACTGAAGCTTTCTTT.